The next 7 T cell receptor beta chains were all read from a single sample in a study of T-cell reconstitution after alpha-beta-depleted transplantation in children. Unique molecular identifiers were incorporated when the TCRbeta library was constructed. TCRdb reprocessed the PCR reads via MiXCR and lists one record per CDR3 protein. The sample lists hundreds of thousands of distinct CDR3 sequences; 10% to 15% were seen once. The sequencing used PBMCs, mostly from graft donor cells, collected 360 days after TCRalphabeta/CD19-depleted stem cell transplant. The receptors here all came from a male patient younger than 18 who had a stem cell transplant for acute myeloid leukemia, so the T cells may come from the graft donor.

The chain carries TRBV28 and TRBJ1-6, with D perhaps TRBD1 (5 bases). Germline CDR1 and CDR2: MDHEN and SYDVKM. V was shortened by 6 bases and J by 10 bases, with 22 bases between the two germline ends. The CDR3 totals 16 residues. CDR3 sequence (DNA): TGTGCCAGCAGCCGAATGCTCACCTTGGGGGAATCACCCCTCCACTTT. Amino acid sequence: CASSRMLTLGESPLHF. Combining the CDR3 with reference TRBV28 and TRBJ1-6 gives the whole variable domain DVKVTQSSRYLVKRTGEKVFLECVQDMDHENMFWYRQDPGLGLRLIYFSYDVKMKEKGDIPEGYSVSREKKERFSLILESASTNQTSMYLCASSRMLTLGESPLHFGNGTRLTVT.

V is TRBV16 and J is TRBJ2-1; D call uncertain. This CDR3 contains 12 residues. The germline V gene has CDR1 KGHSY and CDR2 FQNENV. Between the trimmed V and J ends, which lost 1 base and 3 bases, there was a span of 1 base. The CDR3 loop is CASSQYYNEQFF. The CDR3 DNA reads as TGTGCCAGCAGCCAATACTACAATGAGCAGTTCTTC.

This clonotype has a count of ten or more. The rearrangement joins TRBV29-1 to TRBJ2-7; D unresolved. Per the germline V gene, CDR1 is SQVTM and CDR2 is ANQGSEA. The length of the CDR3 is 13 residues. Trimming stripped 2 bases from V and 0 bases from J, with 8 bases between. The CDR3 sequence is CSVERTGSYEQYF. CDR3 in DNA: TGCAGCGTTGAACGGACGGGCTCCTACGAGCAGTACTTC.

The V and J genes are TRBV5-5 and TRBJ2-7, with 7 bases that match TRBD1. CDR1 and CDR2 (germline): SGHKS, YYEKEE (reference sequence). The CDR3 contains 17 residues. J lost 3 bases, V lost 7 bases, and 19 bases had no gene match. Here the CDR3 reads CASAEGTEGSSNYEQYF. The CDR3 DNA reads as TGTGCCAGCGCCGAAGGGACAGAGGGGTCGTCGAACTACGAGCAGTACTTC.

Many counts were recorded for this clonotype. The rearrangement joins TRBV20-1 to TRBJ2-1; D is undetermined. The CDR3 is 11 amino acids. Trimming removed 3 bases at V and 4 bases at J, with 4 bases between. Germline CDR1 is DFQATT and CDR2 is SNEGSKA (reference sequence). CDR3 nucleotide sequence: TGCAGTGCTAGGGCATACAATGAGCAGTTCTTC. Its translation: CSARAYNEQFF.

This clonotype was detected only a few times. The V gene is TRBV9, the J gene TRBJ2-1, with D possibly matching TRBD1 (6 bases). The germline V gene encodes CDR1 SGDLS and CDR2 YYNGEE. Between the trimmed V and J ends, which lost 0 bases and 6 bases, there was a span of 7 bases. There are 13 residues in the CDR3. The CDR3 DNA sequence: TGTGCCAGCAGCGTAGGAGGGGGCAATGAGCAGTTCTTC. Translating gives CASSVGGGNEQFF.

As regards this clonotype: A much larger clone lies one base from this, so it may be a read error. The missing conserved phenylalanine or tryptophan at the end of this CDR3 makes a read error likely. V gene TRBV18 combines with J gene TRBJ2-7, with D possibly matching TRBD2 (6 bases). With 0 bases removed from V and 6 bases from J, the gap between germline ends came to 12 bases. Germline values: CDR1 KGHSH, CDR2 LQKENI. The CDR3 has 14 amino acids. DNA of the CDR3: TGTGCCAGCTCACCACCGGGACTGGCGTCCGAGCAGTACTAC. Translating gives CASSPPGLASEQYY.